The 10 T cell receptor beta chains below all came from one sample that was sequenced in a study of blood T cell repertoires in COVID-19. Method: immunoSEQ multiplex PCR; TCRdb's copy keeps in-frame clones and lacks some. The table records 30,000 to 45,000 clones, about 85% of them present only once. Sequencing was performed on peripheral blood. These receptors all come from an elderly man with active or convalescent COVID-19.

The DNA for the CDR3 is TGTGCCAGCTCACCACGGGACAGGAACAGGGGGCACGGCGAGCAGTACTTC. It yields the protein CASSPRDRNRGHGEQYF. V and J are TRBV18 and TRBJ2-7; TRBD1 matches 9 bases. Unmatched junction bases numbered 13, after V lost 1 base and J lost 6 bases. The V gene's germline CDR1 is KGHSH and CDR2 LQKENI. This CDR3 contains 17 residues.

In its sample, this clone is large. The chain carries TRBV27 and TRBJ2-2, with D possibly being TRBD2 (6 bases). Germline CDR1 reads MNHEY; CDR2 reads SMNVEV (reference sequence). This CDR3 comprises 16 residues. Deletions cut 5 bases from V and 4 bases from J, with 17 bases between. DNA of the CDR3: TGTGCCAGCAGTCTCTGGTCCCCGGGGGTCACCGGGGAGCTGTTTTTT. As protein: CASSLWSPGVTGELFF.

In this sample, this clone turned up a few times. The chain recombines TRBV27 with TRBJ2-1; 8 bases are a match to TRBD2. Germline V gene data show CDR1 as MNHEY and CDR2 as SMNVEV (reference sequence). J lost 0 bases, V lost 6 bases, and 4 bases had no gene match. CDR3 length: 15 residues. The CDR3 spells CASRLAVGSYNEQFF. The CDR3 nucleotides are TGTGCCAGCAGACTAGCGGTGGGCTCCTACAATGAGCAGTTCTTC.

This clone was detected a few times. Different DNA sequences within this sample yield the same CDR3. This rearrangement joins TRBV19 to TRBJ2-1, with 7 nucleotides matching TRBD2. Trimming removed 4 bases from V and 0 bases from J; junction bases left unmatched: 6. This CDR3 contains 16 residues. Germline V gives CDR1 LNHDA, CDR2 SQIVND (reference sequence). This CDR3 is CASSTSRLASYNEQFF. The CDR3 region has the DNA TGTGCCAGTAGTACCTCACGACTAGCCTCCTACAATGAGCAGTTCTTC.

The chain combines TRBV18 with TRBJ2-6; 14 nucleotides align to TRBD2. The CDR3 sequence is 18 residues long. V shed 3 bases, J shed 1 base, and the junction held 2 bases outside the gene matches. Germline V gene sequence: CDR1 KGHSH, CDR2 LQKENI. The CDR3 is CASSPGTSGRSGANVLTF. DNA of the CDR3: TGTGCCAGCTCACCCGGGACTAGCGGGAGATCTGGGGCCAACGTCCTGACTTTC.

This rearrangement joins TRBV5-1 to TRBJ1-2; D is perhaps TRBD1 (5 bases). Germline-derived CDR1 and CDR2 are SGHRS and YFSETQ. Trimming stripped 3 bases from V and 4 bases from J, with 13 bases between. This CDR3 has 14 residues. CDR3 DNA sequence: TGCGCCAGCAGCTACGGAGAAAGGGGCTATGGCTACACCTTC. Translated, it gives CASSYGERGYGYTF.

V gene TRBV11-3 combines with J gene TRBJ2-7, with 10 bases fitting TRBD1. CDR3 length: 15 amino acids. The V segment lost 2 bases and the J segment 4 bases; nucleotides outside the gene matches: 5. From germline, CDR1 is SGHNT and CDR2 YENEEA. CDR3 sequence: CASSLRRTGGYEQYF. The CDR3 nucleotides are TGTGCCAGCAGCTTAAGGAGGACAGGGGGGTACGAGCAGTACTTC. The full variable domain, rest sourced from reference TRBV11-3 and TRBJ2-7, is EAGVVQSPRYKIIEKKQPVAFWCNPISGHNTLYWYLQNLGQGPELLIRYENEEAVDDSQLPKDRFSAERLKGVDSTLKIQPAELGDSAVYLCASSLRRTGGYEQYFGPGTRLTVT.

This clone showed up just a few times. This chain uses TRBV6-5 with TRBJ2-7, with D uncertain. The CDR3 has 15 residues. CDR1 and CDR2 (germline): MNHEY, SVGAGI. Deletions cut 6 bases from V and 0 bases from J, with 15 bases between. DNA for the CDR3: TGTGCCAGCAGGTCGACGGAGCTCAGCTCCTACGAGCAGTACTTC. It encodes CASRSTELSSYEQYF.

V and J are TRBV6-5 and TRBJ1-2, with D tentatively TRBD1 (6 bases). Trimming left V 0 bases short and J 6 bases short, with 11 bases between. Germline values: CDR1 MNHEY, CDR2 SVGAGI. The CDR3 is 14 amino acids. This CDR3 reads CASSYSEGQHGYTF. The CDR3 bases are TGTGCCAGCAGTTACTCAGAAGGACAGCATGGCTACACCTTC.

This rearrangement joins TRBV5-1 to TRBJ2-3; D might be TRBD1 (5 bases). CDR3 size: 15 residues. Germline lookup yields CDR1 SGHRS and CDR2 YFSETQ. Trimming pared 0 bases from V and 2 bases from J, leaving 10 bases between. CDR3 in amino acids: CASSLVGATTDTQYF. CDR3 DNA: TGCGCCAGCAGCTTGGTTGGGGCCACCACAGATACGCAGTATTTT.